This TCR beta chain was captured by sequencing in a study of blood T cells in healthy people across ages. Looking at the study overall: About one barcoded beta molecule was captured per two T cells (by template switching).

A second about 7 to 12 cycle PCR used barcoded and J-beta primers. TCRdb fed the 5' RACE reads into MiXCR, producing one record per CDR3 protein. The profile shows 800,000 to 950,000 distinct CDR3 sequences, 45% to 50% of them singletons. CDR1 MNHEY and CDR2 SMNVEV come from the germline V gene (reference sequence). With 5 bases clipped from V and 6 bases from J, the junction kept 5 bases outside the gene matches. This CDR3 spans 15 amino acids. Approximately 9.1 milliliters was the volume of peripheral blood drawn from each donor. Isolated PBMCs totaled at least 6 million in each sample. There are a few counts of this clonotype.

The source of this sequence is a man in his thirties or forties in good health. The chain uses TRBV27 and TRBJ2-1; 12 bases fit TRBD1. Sample: blood. This chain's CDR3 is CASSGGTGGFNEQFF. DNA of the CDR3: TGTGCCAGCAGTGGGGGGACAGGGGGCTTCAATGAGCAGTTCTTC.